Each of the 5 T cell receptor beta chains below was sequenced from the same sample in a study of persistence of HIV-infected CD4 T cells. The immunoSEQ assay was version 4, run in survey mode. The method was immunoSEQ multiplex PCR; TCRdb's version includes in-frame clones alone and lacks a portion of them. The table lists roughly 48,000 clones, 88% of them singletons. No cognate antigen is known for these TCRs. Anti-CD3/anti-CD28 beads served as a nonspecific positive control stimulus. CD4+ T cells upregulating both CD40 ligand and CD69 were sorted as responding cells. Sequenced material: CD4+ T cells sorted from PBMCs after roughly 18-hour stimulation, taken from a patient who received antiretroviral therapy. The receptors here all came from an adult woman with HIV who was CMV-seropositive.

V and J are TRBV30 and TRBJ1-6; D may be TRBD1 (5 bases). V lost 3 bases, J lost 8 bases, and 17 bases lay in between. The CDR3 length is 15 residues. Germline V gives CDR1 GTSNPN, CDR2 SVGIG (reference sequence). This chain's CDR3 is CAWSGLSGPDSPLHF. The CDR3 region has the DNA TGTGCCTGGAGCGGCTTGTCAGGGCCGGATTCACCCCTCCACTTT.

J is TRBJ2-1 and V is TRBV2, with 10 bases identical to TRBD2. This CDR3 comprises 15 residues. The ends lost 4 bases at V and 7 bases at J; junction bases unmatched: 7. Germline CDR1 SNHLY, CDR2 FYNNEI. CDR3 sequence (DNA): TGTGCCAGCAGTGCCAGCGGGGGGGCGGAGAATGAGCAGTTCTTC. This gives the protein CASSASGGAENEQFF.

This clone came up once. This rearrangement joins TRBV10-3 to TRBJ2-7, with D unclear. Germline V CDR1 and CDR2: ENHRY, SYGVKD. V was cut by 2 bases and J by 3 bases, with 5 bases left in between. The CDR3 is made up of 12 amino acids. The CDR3 DNA follows: TGTGCCATCAGTGAGGGCGGCTACGAGCAGTACTTC. This sequence encodes CAISEGGYEQYF.

This chain connects TRBV10-3 to TRBJ1-1, with D maybe TRBD1 (5 bases). CDR1 is ENHRY, CDR2 SYGVKD, per germline. Between the trimmed V and J ends, which lost 8 bases and 3 bases, there was a span of 10 bases. The CDR3 loop spans 12 amino acids. The CDR3 spells CAIQGGDTEAFF. The CDR3 region has the DNA TGTGCCATCCAGGGAGGTGACACTGAAGCTTTCTTT.

This clone was seen a single time. This sequence joins TRBV6-1 and TRBJ2-7; D ambiguous. The V end lost 0 bases, the J end lost 3 bases, and 6 bases lay between the germline ends. In germline, CDR1 is MNHNS, CDR2 SASEGT. The CDR3 sequence is 13 residues long. The CDR3 DNA reads as TGTGCCAGCAGTGAAGCATCGAGCTACGAGCAGTACGTC. Encoded protein: CASSEASSYEQYV.